The entry that follows covers one T cell receptor beta chain sequence. Its antigen is currently unknown. The data derive from a study of shared clonotypes between healthy human individuals. In the naive CD8 group, cells lacked CD45RO and were positively selected for CCR7, so terminally differentiated effector memory CD45RA+ cells were left out. CDR3 size: 15 residues. Germline CDR1 is KGHSH and CDR2 is LQKENI. Trimming cost V 6 bases and J 5 bases, with 19 bases left between them. Generated by immunoSEQ multiplex PCR, the TCRdb table keeps only in-frame clones and is missing some. The sample includes 2 million to 2.5 million clones, over 85% seen only once; the top ten take roughly 1%. Regarding the study as a whole: Generation probabilities were higher for clonotypes shared across all four sorted-subset donors than for unshared ones. Sorted-subset samples were not fully sequenced, rarefaction indicated. Sampling included only blood; tissue repertoires likely differ. Larger richness was generally estimated for naive than memory subsets.

The chain carries TRBV18 and TRBJ2-5, with D perhaps matching TRBD2 (6 bases). Sequencing was carried out using naive CD8+ T cells sorted from blood. The source is a man aged 18 to 29 in good health. CDR3 protein: CASSSRAGYRETQYF. CDR3 sequence (DNA): TGTGCCAGCTCTTCAAGGGCGGGGTACCGGGAGACCCAGTACTTC.